What follows are 4 T cell receptor beta chains derived from one specimen sequenced in a study of low-dose radiotherapy and immunotherapy resistance in tumors. Described time point: after trial treatment. The treatment: LDRT plus nivolumab, ipilimumab, low-dose cyclophosphamide and aspirin (RACIN trial). With TRAV- and TRBV-specific primers, first-strand cDNA was made, covering the alpha and beta chains. Over around 19 PCR cycles, TCRs were amplified from a constant-region primer and V-primer adapter. MiXCR, run by TCRdb on the reads, gives a single entry per CDR3 protein. The data hold more than 30,000 distinct CDR3 sequences, with around 54% observed a single time. The sample in question was PBMCs, obtained after low-dose radiotherapy plus immunotherapy. The origin of the receptors is a male donor with gallbladder cancer.

This clonotype was seen only once. The rearrangement links TRBV6-2 or TRBV6-3 to TRBJ1-6, with TRBD1 matching 8 bases. CDR3 length: 14 residues. CDR1 and CDR2 from the germline V gene are MNHEY and SVGEGT. Unmatched junction bases numbered 3, after V lost 6 bases and J lost 5 bases. CDR3 amino acids: CASRGTGDNSPLHF. The CDR3 nucleotides read TGTGCCAGCAGGGGGACAGGAGATAATTCACCCCTCCACTTT.

This clonotype was observed many times. The V and J genes are TRBV9 and TRBJ1-1, with D possibly TRBD1 on 5 matching bases. Per the germline V gene, CDR1 is SGDLS and CDR2 is YYNGEE. The CDR3 consists of 14 residues. Deletions cut 3 bases from V and 8 bases from J, with 17 bases between. Written as DNA, the CDR3 is TGTGCCAGCAGCGGAGAGGGACGGCCCCGGGAAGCTTTCTTT. This codes for CASSGEGRPREAFF.

This chain connects TRBV4-3 to TRBJ2-3; D gene unclear. This CDR3 spans 12 amino acids. The germline V gene encodes CDR1 LGHNA and CDR2 YSLEER. Deletions cut 3 bases from V and 4 bases from J, with 5 bases between. CDR3 residues: CASSHDPDTQYF. Written as DNA, the CDR3 is TGCGCCAGCAGCCATGACCCAGATACGCAGTATTTT.

This clonotype was recorded at least ten times. The rearrangement links TRBV29-1 to TRBJ2-6, with D unresolved. Deletions cut 1 base from V and 10 bases from J, with 5 bases between. Germline V gene data show CDR1 as SQVTM and CDR2 as ANQGSEA. The CDR3 extends over 11 amino acids. CDR3 sequence reads: CSVEAVNVLTF. The CDR3 bases are TGCAGCGTTGAAGCCGTGAACGTCCTGACTTTC.